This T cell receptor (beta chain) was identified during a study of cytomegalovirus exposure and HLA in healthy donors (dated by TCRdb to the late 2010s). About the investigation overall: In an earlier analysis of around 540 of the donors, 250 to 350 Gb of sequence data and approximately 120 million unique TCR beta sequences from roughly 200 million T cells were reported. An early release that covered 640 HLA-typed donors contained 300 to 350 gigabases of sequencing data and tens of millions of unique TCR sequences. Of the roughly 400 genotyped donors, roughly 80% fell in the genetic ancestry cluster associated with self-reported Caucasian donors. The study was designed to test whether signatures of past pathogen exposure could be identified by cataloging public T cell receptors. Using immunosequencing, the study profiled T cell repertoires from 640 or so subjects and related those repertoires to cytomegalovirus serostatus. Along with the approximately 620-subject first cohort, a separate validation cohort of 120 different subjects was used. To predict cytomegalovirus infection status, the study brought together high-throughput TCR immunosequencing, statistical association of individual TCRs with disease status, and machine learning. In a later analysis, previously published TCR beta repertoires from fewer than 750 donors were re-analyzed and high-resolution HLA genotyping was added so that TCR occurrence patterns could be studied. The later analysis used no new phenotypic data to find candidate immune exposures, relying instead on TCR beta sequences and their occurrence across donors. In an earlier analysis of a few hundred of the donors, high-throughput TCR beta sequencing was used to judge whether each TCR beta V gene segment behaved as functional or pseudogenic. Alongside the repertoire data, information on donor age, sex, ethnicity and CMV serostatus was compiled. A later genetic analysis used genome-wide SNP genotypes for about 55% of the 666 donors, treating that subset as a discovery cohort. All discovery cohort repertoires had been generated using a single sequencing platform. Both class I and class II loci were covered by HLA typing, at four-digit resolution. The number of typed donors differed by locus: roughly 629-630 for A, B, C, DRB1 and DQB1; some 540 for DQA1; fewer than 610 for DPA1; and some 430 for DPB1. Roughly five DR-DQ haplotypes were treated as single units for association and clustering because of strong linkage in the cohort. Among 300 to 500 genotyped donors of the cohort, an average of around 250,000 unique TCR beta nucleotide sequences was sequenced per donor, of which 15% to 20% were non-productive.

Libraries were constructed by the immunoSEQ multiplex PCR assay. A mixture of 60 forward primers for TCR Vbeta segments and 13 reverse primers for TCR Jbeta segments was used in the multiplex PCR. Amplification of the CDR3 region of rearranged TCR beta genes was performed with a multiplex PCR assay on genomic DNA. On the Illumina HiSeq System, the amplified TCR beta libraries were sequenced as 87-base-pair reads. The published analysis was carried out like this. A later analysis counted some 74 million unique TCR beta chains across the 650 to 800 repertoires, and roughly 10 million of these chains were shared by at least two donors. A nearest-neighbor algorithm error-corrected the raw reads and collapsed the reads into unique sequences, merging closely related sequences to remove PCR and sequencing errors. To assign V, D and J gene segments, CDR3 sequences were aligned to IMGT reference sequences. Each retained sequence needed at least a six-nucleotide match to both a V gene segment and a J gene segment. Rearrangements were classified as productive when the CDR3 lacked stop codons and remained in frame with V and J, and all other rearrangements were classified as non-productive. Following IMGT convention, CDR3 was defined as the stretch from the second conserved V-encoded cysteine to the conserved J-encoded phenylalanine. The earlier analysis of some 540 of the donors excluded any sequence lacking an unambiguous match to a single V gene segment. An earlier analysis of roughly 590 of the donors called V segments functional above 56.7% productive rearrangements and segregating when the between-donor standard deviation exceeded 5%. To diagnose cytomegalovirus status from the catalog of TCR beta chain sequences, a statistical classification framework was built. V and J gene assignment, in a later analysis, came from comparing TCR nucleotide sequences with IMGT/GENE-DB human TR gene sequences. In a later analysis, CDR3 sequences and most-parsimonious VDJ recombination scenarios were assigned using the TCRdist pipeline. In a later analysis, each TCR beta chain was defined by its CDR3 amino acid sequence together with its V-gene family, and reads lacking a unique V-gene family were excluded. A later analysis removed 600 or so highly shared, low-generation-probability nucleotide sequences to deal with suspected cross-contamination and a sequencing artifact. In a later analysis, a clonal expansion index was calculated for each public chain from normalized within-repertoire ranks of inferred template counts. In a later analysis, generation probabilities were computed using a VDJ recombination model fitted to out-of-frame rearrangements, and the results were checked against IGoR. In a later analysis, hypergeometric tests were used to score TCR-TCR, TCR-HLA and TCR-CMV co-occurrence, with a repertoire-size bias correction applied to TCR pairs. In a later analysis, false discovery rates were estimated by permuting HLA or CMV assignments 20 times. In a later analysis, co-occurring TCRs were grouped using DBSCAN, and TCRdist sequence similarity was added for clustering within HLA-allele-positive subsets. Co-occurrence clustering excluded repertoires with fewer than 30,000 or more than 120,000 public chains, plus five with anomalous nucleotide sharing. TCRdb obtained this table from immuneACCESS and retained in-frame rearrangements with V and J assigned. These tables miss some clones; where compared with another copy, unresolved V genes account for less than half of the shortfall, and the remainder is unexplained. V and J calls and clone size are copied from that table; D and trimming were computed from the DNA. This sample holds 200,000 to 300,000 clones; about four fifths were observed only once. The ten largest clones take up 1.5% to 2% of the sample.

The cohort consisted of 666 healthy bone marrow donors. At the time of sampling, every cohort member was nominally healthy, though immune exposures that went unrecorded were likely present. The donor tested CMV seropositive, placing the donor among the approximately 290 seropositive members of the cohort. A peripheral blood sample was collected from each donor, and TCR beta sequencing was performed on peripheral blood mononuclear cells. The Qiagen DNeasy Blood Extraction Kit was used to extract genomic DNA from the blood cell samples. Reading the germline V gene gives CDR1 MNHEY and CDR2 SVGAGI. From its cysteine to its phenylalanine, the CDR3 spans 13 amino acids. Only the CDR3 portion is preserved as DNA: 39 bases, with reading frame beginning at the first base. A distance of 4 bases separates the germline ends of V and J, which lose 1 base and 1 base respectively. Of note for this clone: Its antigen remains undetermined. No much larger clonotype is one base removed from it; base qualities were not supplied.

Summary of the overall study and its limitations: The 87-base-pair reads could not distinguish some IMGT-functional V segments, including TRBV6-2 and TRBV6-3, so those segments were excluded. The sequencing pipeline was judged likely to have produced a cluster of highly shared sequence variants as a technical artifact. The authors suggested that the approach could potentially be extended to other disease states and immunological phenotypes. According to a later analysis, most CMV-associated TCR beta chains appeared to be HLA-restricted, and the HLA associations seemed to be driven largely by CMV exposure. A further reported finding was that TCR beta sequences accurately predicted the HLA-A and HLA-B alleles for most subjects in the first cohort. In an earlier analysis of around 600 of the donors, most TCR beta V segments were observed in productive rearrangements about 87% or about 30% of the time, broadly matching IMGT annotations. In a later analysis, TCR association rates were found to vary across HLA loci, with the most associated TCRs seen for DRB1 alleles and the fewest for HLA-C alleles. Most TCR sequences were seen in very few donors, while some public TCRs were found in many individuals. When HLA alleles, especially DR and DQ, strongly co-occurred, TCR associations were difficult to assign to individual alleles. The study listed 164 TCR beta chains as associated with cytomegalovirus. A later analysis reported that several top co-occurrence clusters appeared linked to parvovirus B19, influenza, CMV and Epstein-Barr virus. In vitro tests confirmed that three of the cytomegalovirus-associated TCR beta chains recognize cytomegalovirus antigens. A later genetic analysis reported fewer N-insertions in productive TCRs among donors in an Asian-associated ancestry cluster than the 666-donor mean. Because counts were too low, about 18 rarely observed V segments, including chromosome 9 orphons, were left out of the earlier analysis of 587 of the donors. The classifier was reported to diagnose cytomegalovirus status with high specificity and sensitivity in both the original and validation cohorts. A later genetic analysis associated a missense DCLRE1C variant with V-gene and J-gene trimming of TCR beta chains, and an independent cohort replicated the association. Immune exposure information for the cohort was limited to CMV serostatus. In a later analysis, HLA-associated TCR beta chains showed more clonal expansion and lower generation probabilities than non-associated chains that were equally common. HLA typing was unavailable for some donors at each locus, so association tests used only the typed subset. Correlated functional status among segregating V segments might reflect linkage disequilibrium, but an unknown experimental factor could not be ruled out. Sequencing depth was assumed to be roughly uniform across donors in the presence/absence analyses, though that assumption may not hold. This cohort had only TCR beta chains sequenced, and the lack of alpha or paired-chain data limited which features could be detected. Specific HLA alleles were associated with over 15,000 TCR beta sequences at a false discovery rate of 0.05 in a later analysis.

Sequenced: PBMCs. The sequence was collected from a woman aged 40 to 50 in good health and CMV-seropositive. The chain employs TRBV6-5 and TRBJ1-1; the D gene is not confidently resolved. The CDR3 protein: CASSYWQNTEAFF. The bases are TGTGCCAGCAGTTACTGGCAGAACACTGAAGCTTTCTTT.